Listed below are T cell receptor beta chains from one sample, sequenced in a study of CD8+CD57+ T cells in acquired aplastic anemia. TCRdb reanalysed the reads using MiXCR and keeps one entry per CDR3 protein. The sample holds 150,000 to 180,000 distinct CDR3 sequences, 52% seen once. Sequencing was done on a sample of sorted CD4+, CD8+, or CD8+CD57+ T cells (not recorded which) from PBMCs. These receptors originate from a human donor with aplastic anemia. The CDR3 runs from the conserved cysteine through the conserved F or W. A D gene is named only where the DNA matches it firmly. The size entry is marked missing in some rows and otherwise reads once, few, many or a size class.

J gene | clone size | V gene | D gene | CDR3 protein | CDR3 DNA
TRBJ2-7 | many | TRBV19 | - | CASSEGRIYEQYF | TGTGCCAGTAGTGAGGGCCGCATCTACGAGCAGTACTTC
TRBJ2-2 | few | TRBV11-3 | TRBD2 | CASSLRGGAPGELFF | TGTGCCAGCAGCTTGCGCGGGGGGGCCCCCGGGGAGCTGTTTTTT
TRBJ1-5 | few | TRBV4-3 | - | CASSQDRGADQPQHF | TGCGCCAGCAGCCAAGATCGGGGGGCCGATCAGCCCCAGCATTTT
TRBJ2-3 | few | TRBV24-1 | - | CATSGVGDTQYF | TGTGCCACCAGTGGGGTGGGGGATACGCAGTATTTT
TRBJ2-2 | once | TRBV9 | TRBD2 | CASSRFGLAGGLTGELFF | TGTGCCAGCAGCCGATTTGGACTAGCGGGGGGGCTGACCGGGGAGCTGTTTTTT
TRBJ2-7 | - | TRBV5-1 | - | CASSLWGGSSYEQYF | TGCGCCAGCAGCTTGTGGGGGGGCAGTTCCTACGAGCAGTACTTC
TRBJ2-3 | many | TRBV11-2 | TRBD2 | CASSETSGGATSTDTQYF | TGTGCCAGCAGCGAGACTAGCGGGGGCGCAACTAGCACAGATACGCAGTATTTT
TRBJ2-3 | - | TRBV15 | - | CATSTWGTLSTDTQYF | TGTGCCACCAGCACCTGGGGCACACTGAGCACAGATACGCAGTATTTT
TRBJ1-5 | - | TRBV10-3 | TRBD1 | CAISDQTGGAGNQPQHF | TGTGCCATCAGTGATCAGACAGGGGGGGCTGGCAATCAGCCCCAGCATTTT
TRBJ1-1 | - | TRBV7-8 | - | CASSPLDRPNTEAFF | TGTGCCAGCAGCCCTCTCGACAGGCCGAACACTGAAGCTTTCTTT
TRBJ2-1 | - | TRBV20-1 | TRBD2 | CSADATLADSSYNEQFF | TGCAGTGCCGACGCTACCCTAGCGGATAGCTCCTACAATGAGCAGTTCTTC
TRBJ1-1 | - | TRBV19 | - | CASSVVTEAFF | TGTGCCAGTAGTGTGGTCACCGAAGCTTTCTTT
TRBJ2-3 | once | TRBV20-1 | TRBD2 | CSARGAIASGRTDTQYF | TGCAGTGCTAGAGGGGCCATAGCTAGCGGACGCACAGATACGCAGTATTTT
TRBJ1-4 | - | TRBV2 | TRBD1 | CASKGTGGEKLFF | TGTGCCAGCAAGGGGACAGGGGGGGAAAAACTGTTTTTT
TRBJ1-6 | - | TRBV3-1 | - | CASSPSGTEVHNSPLHF | TGTGCCAGCAGCCCGTCCGGGACGGAAGTGCATAATTCACCCCTCCACTTT
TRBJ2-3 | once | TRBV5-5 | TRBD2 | CASSLKRETLTQYF | TGTGCCAGCAGCTTGAAGCGGGAGACCCTCACGCAGTATTTT
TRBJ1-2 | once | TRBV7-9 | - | CASSFSREGYTF | TGTGCCAGCAGCTTCAGCAGGGAGGGCTACACCTTC
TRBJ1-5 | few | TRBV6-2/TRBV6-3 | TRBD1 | CASSGRRGRLHQPQHF | TGTGCCAGCAGCGGCCGCAGGGGGCGGCTCCATCAGCCCCAGCATTTT
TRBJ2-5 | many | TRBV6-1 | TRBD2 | CASSEVLAGGGETQYF | TGTGCCAGCAGTGAAGTCCTAGCGGGGGGCGGGGAGACCCAGTACTTC
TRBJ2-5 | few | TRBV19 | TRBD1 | CASRDRGRETQYF | TGTGCCAGTAGGGACAGGGGAAGAGAGACCCAGTACTTC